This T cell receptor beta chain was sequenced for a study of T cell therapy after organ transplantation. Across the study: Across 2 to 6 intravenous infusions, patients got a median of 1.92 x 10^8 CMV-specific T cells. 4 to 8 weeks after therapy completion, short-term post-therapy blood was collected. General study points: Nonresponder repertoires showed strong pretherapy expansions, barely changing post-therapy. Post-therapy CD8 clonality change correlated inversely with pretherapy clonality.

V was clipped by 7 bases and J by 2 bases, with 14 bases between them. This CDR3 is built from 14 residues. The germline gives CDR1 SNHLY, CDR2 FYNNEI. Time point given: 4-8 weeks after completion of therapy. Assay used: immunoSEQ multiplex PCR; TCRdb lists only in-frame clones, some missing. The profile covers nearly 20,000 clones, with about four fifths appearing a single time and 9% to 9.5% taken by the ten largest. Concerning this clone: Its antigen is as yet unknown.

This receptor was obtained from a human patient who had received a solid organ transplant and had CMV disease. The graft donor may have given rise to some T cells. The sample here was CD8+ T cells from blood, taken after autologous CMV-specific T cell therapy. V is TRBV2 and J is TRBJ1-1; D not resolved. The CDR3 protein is CASIHGSSNTEAFF. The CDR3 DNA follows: TGTGCCAGCATCCATGGGTCGTCTAACACTGAAGCTTTCTTT. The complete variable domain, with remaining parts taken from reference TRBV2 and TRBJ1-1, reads EPEVTQTPSHQVTQMGQEVILRCVPISNHLYFYWYRQILGQKVEFLVSFYNNEISEKSEIFDDQFSVERPDGSNFTLKIRSTKLEDSAMYFCASIHGSSNTEAFFGQGTRLTVV.